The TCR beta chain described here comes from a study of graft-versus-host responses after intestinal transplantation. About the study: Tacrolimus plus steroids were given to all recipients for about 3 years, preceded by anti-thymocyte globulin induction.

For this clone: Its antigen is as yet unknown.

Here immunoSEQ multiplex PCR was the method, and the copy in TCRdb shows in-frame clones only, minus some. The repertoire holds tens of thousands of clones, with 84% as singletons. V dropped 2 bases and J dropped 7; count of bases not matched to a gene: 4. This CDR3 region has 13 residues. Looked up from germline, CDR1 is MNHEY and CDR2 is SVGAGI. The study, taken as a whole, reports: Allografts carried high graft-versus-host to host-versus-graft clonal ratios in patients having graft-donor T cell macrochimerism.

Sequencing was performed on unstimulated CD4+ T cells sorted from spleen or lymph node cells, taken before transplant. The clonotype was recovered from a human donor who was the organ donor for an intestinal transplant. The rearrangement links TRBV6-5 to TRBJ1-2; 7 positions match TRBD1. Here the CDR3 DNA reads TGTGCCAGCAGTTACCAGGGGGAGACTGGCTACACCTTC. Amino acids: CASSYQGETGYTF.